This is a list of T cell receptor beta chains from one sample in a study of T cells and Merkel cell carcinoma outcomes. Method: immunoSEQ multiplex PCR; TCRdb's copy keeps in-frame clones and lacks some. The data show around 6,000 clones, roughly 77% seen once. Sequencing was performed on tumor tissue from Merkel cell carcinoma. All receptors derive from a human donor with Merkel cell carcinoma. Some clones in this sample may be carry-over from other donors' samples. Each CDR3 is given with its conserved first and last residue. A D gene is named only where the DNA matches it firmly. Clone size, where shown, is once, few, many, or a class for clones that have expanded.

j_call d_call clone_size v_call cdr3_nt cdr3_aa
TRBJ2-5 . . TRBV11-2 TGTGCCAGCAGCTTAGCGGGAGAGACCCAGTACTTC CASSLAGETQYF
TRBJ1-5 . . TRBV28 TGTGCCAGCCTCGGAAATCAGCCCCAGCATTTT CASLGNQPQHF
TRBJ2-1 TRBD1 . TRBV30 TGTGCCTGGAGCGGGGACAGGGGGTCCTTTCGGGCCTACAATGAGCAGTTCTTC CAWSGDRGSFRAYNEQFF
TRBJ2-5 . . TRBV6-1 TGTGCCAGCAGCGGTATGTGGGAGACCCAGTACTTC CASSGMWETQYF
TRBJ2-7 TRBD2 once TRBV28 TGTGCCATCATAAGACTAGCGGGACCCGAGGAGCAGTACTTC CAIIRLAGPEEQYF
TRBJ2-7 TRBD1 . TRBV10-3 TGTGCCATCAGTGAACGGGCAGGGGGCGAGGACGAGCAGTACTTC CAISERAGGEDEQYF
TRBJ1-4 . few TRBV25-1 TGTGCCAGCAGTGAAGCGAAGGGGGTTTCAACTAATGAAAAACTGTTTTTT CASSEAKGVSTNEKLFF
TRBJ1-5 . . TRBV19 TGTGCCAGTAGTGTCGGGCATGGGGCTCAGCCCCAGCATTTT CASSVGHGAQPQHF
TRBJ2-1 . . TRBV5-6 TGTGCCAGCAGCTTGGACCGGGATGACAGGCCGAGAGTCTACAATGAGCAGTTCTTC CASSLDRDDRPRVYNEQFF
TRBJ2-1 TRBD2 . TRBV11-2 TGTGCCAGCAGCCCGCGGACTAGCACTTTTAGGGGCAATGAGCAGTTCTTC CASSPRTSTFRGNEQFF
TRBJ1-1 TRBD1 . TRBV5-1 TGCGCCAGCAGACCGGACAGGGGAGGTGAAGCTTTCTTT CASRPDRGGEAFF
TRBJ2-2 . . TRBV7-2 TGTGCCAGCAGCTTCGACCGGTTTTCCAGGCAGCTGTTTTTT CASSFDRFSRQLFF
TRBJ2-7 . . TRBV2 TGTGCCACCACGCGGCAGGATTCTTACGAGCAGTACTTC CATTRQDSYEQYF
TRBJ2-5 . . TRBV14 TGTGCCAGCAGCCAACCCCTTGGGCGGGACCAAGAGACCCAGTACTTC CASSQPLGRDQETQYF
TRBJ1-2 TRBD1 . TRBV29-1 TGCAGCGGGGCACAGGGGCCGTTGGGCTACACCTTC CSGAQGPLGYTF
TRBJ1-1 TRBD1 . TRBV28 TGTGCCAGCAGACCCATGGACAGGGTGGACATGAACACTGAAGCTTTCTTT CASRPMDRVDMNTEAFF
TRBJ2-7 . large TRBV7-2 TGTGCCAGCAGCTTAGCGATGGACTACGAGCAGTACTTC CASSLAMDYEQYF
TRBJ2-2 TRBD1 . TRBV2 TGTGCCAGCAGCTCCGGGACAGGGATTAACACCGGGGAGCTGTTTTTT CASSSGTGINTGELFF
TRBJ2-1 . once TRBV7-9 TGTGCCAGCAGTCGCCAGGGTGAGCAGTTCTTC CASSRQGEQFF
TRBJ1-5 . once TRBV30 TGTGCCTGGAGTGTGAGAGTCAGCAATCAGCCCCAGCATTTT CAWSVRVSNQPQHF
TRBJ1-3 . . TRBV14 TGTGCCAGCAGGGAGGTGGCTGGAAACACCATATATTTT CASREVAGNTIYF
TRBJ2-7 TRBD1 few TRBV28 TGTGCCAGCAGCCAAGGACAGGGGGGGTTGGGGAACGAGCAGTACTTC CASSQGQGGLGNEQYF
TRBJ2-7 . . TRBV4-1 TGCGCCAGCAGCCAAGATTGGCCGGGGACCACCTACGAGCAGTACTTC CASSQDWPGTTYEQYF
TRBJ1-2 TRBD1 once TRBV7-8 TGTGCCAGCAGCTTACGGGTCCCGGGACAGGACGGCGGCTACACTTTC CASSLRVPGQDGGYTF
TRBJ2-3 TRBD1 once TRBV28 TGTGCCAGCAGTGCCCCAGGGGGTTTAAGCACAGATACGCAGTATTTT CASSAPGGLSTDTQYF
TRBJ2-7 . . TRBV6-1 TGTGCCAGCAGTACGGGAACTCTTTACGAGCAGTACTTT CASSTGTLYEQYF
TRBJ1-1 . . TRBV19 TGTGCCAGTAGTATTGGAGAGGGGACTGAAGCTTTCTTT CASSIGEGTEAFF
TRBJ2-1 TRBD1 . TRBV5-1 TGCGCCAGCAGTCGAGGGGGCATCTACAATGAGCAGTTCTTC CASSRGGIYNEQFF